This TCR beta chain was sequenced during a study of T cell repertoires in cytomegalovirus infection. The wider study: It was the public TCR beta signatures that indicated both CMV infection and matching HLA type.

Study outcomes and limitations: Cumulative frequency (of public TCR beta family members) identified carriers of CMV plus the relevant HLA.

Germline loops: CDR1 LGHNT, CDR2 FRNRAP. Trimming took off 2 bases at V and 8 bases at J, with 16 bases between the two ends. The CDR3 sequence is 15 residues long. This clonotype has at least ten counts. Its antigen remains unknown. One entry per CDR3 protein results from TCRdb running MiXCR on the reads. The data hold a few hundred thousand distinct CDR3 sequences, with approximately 15% observed a single time. Sequencing was performed on CD8+ T cells from PBMCs. The sequence was obtained from a human donor in good health (CMV status not recorded). Some clones in this sample may be carry-over from other donors' samples. This chain connects TRBV12-5 to TRBJ2-4; no reliable D call. The CDR3 reads CASGLFHRVPDIQYF. The CDR3 nucleotides are TGTGCTAGTGGTTTGTTTCATAGGGTGCCGGACATTCAGTACTTC.